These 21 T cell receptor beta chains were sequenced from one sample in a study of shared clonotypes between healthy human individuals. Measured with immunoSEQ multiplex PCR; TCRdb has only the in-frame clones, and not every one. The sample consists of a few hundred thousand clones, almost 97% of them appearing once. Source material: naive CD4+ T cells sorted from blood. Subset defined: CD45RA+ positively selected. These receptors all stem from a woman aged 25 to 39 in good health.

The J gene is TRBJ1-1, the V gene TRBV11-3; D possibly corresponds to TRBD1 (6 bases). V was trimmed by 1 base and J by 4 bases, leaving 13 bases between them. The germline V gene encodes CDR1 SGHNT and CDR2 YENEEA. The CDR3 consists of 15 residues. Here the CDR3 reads CASSLGGGASTEAFF. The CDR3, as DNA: TGTGCCAGCAGCTTAGGAGGGGGGGCGAGCACTGAAGCTTTCTTT.

CDR3 in DNA: TGTGCCAGCAGACCGACGGGACCAGAGACCCAGTACTTC. Its protein is CASRPTGPETQYF. The J gene is TRBJ2-5, the V gene TRBV5-5; D tentatively fits TRBD1 or TRBD2 (5 bases each). V lost 5 bases to trimming and J lost 4 bases, with 12 bases between them. Germline V CDR1 and CDR2: SGHKS, YYEKEE (reference sequence). CDR3 length: 13 amino acids.

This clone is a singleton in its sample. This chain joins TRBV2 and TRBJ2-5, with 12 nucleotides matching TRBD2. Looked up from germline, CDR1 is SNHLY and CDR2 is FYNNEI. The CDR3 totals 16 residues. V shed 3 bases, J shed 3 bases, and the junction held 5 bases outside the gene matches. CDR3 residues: CASSEPSGRAEETQYF. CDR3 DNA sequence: TGTGCCAGCAGTGAGCCTAGCGGGAGGGCCGAAGAGACCCAGTACTTC. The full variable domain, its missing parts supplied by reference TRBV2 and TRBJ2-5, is EPEVTQTPSHQVTQMGQEVILRCVPISNHLYFYWYRQILGQKVEFLVSFYNNEISEKSEIFDDQFSVERPDGSNFTLKIRSTKLEDSAMYFCASSEPSGRAEETQYFGPGTRLLVL.

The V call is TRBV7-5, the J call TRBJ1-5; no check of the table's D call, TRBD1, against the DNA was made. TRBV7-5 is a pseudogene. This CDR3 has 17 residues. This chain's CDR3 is CVRSSAGTIYSNQPQHF. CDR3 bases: TGTGTCAGAAGTTCCGCCGGGACAATCTATAGCAATCAGCCCCAGCATTTT.

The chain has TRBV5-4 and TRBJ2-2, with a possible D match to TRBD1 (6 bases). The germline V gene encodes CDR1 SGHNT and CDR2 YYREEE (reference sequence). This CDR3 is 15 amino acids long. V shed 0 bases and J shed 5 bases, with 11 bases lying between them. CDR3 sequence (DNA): TGTGCCAGCAGCTTGGAGAGGGGGACAACCGGGGAGCTGTTTTTT. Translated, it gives CASSLERGTTGELFF.

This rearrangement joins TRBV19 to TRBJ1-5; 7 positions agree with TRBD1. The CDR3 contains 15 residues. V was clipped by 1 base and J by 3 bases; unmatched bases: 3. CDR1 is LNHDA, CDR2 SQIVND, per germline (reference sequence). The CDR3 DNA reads TGTGCCAGTAGTATAGGAGGGGGCAACAATCAGCCCCAGCATTTT. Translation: CASSIGGGNNQPQHF.

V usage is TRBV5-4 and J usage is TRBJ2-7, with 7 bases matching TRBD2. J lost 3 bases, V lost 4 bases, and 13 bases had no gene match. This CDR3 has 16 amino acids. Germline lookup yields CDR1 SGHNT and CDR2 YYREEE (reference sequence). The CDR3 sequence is CASSPTSVLGYYEQYF. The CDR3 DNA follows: TGTGCCAGCAGCCCCACTAGCGTCTTAGGGTACTACGAGCAGTACTTC.

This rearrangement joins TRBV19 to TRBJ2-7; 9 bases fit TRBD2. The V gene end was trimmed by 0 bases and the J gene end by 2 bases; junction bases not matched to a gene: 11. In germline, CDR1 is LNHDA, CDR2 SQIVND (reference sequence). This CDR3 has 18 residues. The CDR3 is CASSIEAGGPLTTYEQYF. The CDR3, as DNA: TGTGCCAGTAGTATAGAGGCGGGAGGGCCGTTGACGACCTACGAGCAGTACTTC.

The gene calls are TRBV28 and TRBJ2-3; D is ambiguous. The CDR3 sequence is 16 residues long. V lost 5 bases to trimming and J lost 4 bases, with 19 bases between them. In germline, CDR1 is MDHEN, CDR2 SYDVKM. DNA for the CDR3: TGTGCCAGCAGTCCCCGGGCCCCATACCCACCAGATACGCAGTATTTT. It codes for CASSPRAPYPPDTQYF.

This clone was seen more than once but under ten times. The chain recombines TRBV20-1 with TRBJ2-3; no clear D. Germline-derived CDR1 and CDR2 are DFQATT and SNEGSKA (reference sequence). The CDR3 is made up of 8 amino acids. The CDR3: CSSGTQYF. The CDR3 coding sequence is TGCAGCTCTGGTACGCAGTATTTT.

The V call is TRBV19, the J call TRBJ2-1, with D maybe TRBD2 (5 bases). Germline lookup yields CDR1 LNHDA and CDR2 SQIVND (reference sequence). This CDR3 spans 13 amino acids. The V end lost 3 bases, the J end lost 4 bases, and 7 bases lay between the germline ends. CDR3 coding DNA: TGTGCCAGTAGTATCAGCGGTTACAATGAGCAGTTCTTC. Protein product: CASSISGYNEQFF.

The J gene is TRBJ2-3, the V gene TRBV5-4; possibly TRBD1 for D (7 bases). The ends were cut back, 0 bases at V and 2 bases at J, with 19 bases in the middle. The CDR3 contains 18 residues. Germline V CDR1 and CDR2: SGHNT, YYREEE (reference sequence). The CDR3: CASSLARFRGAITDTQYF. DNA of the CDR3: TGTGCCAGCAGCTTGGCCCGATTCAGGGGGGCAATCACAGATACGCAGTATTTT.

CDR3 nucleotide sequence: TGTGCCAGCGGAAGCTTGGGCACAGATACGCAGTATTTT. Translating it yields CASGSLGTDTQYF. The V and J genes are TRBV7-8 and TRBJ2-3; D unclear. Looked up from germline, CDR1 is SGHVS and CDR2 is FQNEAQ. The CDR3 has 13 residues. V was pared by 8 bases and J by 1 base, with 10 bases between.

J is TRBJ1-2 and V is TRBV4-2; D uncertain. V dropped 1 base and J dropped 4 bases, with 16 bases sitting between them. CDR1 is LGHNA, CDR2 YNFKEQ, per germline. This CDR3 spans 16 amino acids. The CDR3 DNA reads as TGTGCCAGCAGCCAAGGAAGTACCCTGAACGTCTATGGCTACACCTTC. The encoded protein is CASSQGSTLNVYGYTF.

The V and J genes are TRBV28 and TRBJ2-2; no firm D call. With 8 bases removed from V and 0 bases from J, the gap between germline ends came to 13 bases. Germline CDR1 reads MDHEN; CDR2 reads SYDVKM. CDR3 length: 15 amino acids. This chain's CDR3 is CASLGLAANTGELFF. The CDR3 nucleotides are TGTGCCAGCCTAGGCCTCGCGGCGAACACCGGGGAGCTGTTTTTT.

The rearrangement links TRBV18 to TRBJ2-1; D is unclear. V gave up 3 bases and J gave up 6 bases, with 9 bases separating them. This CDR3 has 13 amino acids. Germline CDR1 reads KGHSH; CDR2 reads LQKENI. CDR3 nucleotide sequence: TGTGCCAGCTCACCGGCATTAGGCAATGAGCAGTTCTTC. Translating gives CASSPALGNEQFF. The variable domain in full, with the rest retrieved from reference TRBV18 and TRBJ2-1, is NAGVMQNPRHLVRRRGQEARLRCSPMKGHSHVYWYRQLPEEGLKFMVYLQKENIIDESGMPKERFSAEFPKEGPSILRIQQVVRGDSAAYFCASSPALGNEQFFGPGTRLTVL.

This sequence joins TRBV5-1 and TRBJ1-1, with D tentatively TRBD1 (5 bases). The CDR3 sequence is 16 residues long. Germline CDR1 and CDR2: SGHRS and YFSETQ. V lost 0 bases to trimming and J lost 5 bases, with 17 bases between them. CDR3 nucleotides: TGCGCCAGCAGCTTGGCCCCTGGGCAGGGACGTACTGAAGCTTTCTTT. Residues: CASSLAPGQGRTEAFF.

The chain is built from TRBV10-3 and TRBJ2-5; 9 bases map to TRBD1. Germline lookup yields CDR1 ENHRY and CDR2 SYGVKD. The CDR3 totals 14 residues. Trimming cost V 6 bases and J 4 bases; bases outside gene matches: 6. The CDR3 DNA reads TGTGCCATCAGAGAGGACAGGGGTAGAGAGACCCAGTACTTC. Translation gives CAIREDRGRETQYF.

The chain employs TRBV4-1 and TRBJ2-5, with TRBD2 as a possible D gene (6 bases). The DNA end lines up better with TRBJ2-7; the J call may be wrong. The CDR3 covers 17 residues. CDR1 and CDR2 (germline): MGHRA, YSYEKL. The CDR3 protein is CASSQDPSIAEAYEQYF. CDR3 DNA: TGCGCCAGCAGCCAAGATCCGAGCATAGCGGAAGCCTACGAGCAGTACTTC.

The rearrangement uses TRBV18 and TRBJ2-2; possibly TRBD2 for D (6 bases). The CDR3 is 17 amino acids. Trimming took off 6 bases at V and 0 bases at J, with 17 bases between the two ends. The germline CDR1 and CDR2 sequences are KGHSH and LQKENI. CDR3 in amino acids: CASSPGVSGPNTGELFF. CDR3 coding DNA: TGTGCCAGCTCCCCCGGGGTTAGCGGACCGAACACCGGGGAGCTGTTTTTT.

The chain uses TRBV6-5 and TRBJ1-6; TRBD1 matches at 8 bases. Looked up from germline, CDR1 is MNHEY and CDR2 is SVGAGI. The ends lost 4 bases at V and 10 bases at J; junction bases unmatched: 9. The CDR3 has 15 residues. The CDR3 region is CASSWTGLGSSPLHF. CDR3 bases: TGTGCCAGCAGTTGGACAGGGCTCGGATCCTCACCCCTCCACTTT.